This T cell receptor beta chain originates from a study of cytomegalovirus exposure and HLA in healthy donors. 13 Jbeta primers and 60 Vbeta primers were used for the PCR. Only in-frame clones appear in the TCRdb table, and some are missing; sequencing was by immunoSEQ multiplex PCR. The sample has about 130,000 clones; roughly two thirds are singletons. CDR1 MDHEN and CDR2 SYDVKM come from the germline V gene. The CDR3 has 12 residues. V shed 5 bases and J shed 6 bases, with 10 bases lying between them. What was sequenced was PBMCs. The rearrangement links TRBV28 to TRBJ1-2; D ambiguous. The TCR was taken from a man younger than 45 in good health and CMV-seropositive. The CDR3 loop reads CASSARNHGYTF. CDR3 coding DNA: TGTGCCAGCAGTGCCAGGAACCATGGCTACACCTTC.